This TCR beta chain comes out of a study of graft-versus-host responses after intestinal transplantation. Study-wide context: Recipients had multivisceral, liver-intestinal, or isolated intestinal transplants. Every recipient underwent anti-thymocyte globulin induction, then tacrolimus and steroids for two to four years. Study outcomes and limitations: Circulating GvH clone levels at their peak were associated with HvG declines (early post-transplant).

Notes on this clone: The antigen remains undetermined.

TCRdb's table, derived via immunoSEQ multiplex PCR, lists solely in-frame clones and lacks some. The data contain about 130,000 clones, about 92% of them singletons. The material was unstimulated CD4+ T cells sorted from spleen or lymph node cells, obtained before intestinal transplant. The receptor comes from a human donor who received an intestinal transplant.

Here the CDR3 reads CASAAGTEAFF. The DNA of the CDR3 is TGTGCCAGTGCGGCGGGCACTGAAGCTTTCTTT. V gene TRBV19 combines with J gene TRBJ1-1; D call uncertain. Germline-derived CDR1 and CDR2 are LNHDA and SQIVND (reference sequence). V lost 8 bases, J lost 4 bases, and 8 bases lay in between. The length of the CDR3 is 11 residues.